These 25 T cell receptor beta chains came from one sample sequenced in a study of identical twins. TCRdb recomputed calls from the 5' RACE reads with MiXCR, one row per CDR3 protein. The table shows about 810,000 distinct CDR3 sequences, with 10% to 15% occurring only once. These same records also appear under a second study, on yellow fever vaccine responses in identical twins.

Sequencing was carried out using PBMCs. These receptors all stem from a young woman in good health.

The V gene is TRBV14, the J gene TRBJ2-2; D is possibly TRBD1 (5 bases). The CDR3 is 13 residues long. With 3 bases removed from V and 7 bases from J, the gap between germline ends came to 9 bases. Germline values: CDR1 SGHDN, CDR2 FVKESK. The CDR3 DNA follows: TGTGCCAGCAGCCACGGACAAATCGGGGAGCTGTTTTTT. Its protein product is CASSHGQIGELFF.

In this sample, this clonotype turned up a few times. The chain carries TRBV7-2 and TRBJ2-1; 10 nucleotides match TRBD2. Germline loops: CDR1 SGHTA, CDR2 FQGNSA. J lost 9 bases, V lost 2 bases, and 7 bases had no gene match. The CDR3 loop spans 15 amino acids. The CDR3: CASSLTSGGAIEQFF. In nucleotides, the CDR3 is TGTGCCAGCAGCTTAACCAGCGGGGGGGCCATTGAGCAGTTCTTC.

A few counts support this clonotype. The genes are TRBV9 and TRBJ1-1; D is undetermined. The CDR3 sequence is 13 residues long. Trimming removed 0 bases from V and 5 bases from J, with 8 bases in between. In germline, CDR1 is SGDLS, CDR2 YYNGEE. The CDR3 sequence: CASSVVSATEAFF. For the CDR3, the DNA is TGTGCCAGCAGCGTAGTCAGTGCTACTGAAGCTTTCTTT.

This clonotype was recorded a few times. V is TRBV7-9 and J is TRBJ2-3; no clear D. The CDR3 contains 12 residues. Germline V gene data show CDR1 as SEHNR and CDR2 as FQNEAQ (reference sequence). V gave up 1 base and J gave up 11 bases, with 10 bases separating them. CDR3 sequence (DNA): TGTGCCAGCAGCTTAGGCGGCCCTGGGCAGTATTTT. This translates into CASSLGGPGQYF.

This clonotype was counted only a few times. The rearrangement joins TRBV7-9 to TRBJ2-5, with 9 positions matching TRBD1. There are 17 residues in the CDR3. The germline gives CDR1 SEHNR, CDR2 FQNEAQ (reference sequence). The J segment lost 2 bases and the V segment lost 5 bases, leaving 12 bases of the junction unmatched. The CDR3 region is CASSKSKGQGLQETQYF. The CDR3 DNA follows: TGTGCCAGCAGCAAAAGCAAGGGACAGGGCCTGCAAGAGACCCAGTACTTC.

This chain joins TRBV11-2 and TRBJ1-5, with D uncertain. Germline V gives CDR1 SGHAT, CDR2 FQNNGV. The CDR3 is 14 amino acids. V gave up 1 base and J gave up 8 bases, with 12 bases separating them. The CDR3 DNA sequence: TGTGCCAGCAGCTTAGGAGGAGGCTGGGAGCCCCAGCATTTT. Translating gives CASSLGGGWEPQHF.

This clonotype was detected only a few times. CDR3 sequence reads: CASSDKTSGSGELFF. The CDR3 DNA is TGTGCCAGCAGCGACAAGACTAGCGGGAGTGGGGAGCTGTTTTTT. This chain uses TRBV21-1 with TRBJ2-2; the D call of TRBD2 is as the table states it, not checked on the DNA. TRBV21-1 is labeled a pseudogene. The CDR3 has 15 amino acids.

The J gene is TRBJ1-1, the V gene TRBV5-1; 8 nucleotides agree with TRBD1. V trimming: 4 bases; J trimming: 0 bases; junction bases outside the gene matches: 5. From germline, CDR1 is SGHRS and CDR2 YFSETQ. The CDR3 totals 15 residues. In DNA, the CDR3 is TGCGCCAGCAGCGAACAGGGGGGCCTGAACACTGAAGCTTTCTTT. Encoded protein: CASSEQGGLNTEAFF.

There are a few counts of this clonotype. CDR3 in DNA: TGTGCCAGCAGCCAAGATATAGTGTCGGGTAGCGGCGCCTACGAGCAGTACTTC. This encodes CASSQDIVSGSGAYEQYF. This sequence joins TRBV3-1 and TRBJ2-7, with TRBD2 as a possible D gene (6 bases). V was trimmed by 0 bases and J by 2 bases, leaving 20 bases between them. Germline loops: CDR1 LGHDT, CDR2 YNNKEL (reference sequence). The CDR3 is made up of 18 amino acids.

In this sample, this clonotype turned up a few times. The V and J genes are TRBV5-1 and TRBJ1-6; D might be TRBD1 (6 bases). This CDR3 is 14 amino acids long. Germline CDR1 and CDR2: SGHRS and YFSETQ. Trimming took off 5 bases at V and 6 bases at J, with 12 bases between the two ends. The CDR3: CASRGTSSNSPLHF. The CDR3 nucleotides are TGCGCCAGCAGAGGGACAAGTTCTAATTCACCCCTCCACTTT.

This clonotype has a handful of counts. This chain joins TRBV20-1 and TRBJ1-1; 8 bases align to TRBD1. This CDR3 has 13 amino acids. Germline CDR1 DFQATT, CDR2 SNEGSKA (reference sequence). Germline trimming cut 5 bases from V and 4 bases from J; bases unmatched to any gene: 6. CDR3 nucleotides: TGCAGTGCTCCAAAAACAGGGGGCACTGAAGCTTTCTTT. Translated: CSAPKTGGTEAFF.

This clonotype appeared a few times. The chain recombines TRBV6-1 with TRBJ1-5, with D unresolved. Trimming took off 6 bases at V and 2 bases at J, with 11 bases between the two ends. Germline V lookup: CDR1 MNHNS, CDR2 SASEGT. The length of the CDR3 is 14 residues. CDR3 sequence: CASRRERRNQPQHF. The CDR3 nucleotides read TGTGCCAGCAGGAGGGAACGGCGCAATCAGCCCCAGCATTTT.

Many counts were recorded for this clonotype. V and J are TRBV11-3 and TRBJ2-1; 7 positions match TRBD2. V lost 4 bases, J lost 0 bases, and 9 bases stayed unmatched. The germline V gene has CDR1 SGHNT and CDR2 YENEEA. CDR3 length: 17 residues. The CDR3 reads CASSSVSSGYSYNEQFF. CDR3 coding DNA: TGTGCCAGCAGCTCCGTGTCTAGCGGTTACTCCTACAATGAGCAGTTCTTC.

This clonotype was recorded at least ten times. The CDR3 DNA reads as TGTGCCAGCAGTCCGACTAGCGGGGGCTACGAGCAGTACGTC. Its translation: CASSPTSGGYEQYV. The chain uses TRBV28 and TRBJ2-7; 12 bases agree with TRBD2. Germline CDR1 MDHEN, CDR2 SYDVKM. V lost 5 bases, J lost 3 bases, and 2 bases stayed unmatched. The CDR3 length is 14 residues.

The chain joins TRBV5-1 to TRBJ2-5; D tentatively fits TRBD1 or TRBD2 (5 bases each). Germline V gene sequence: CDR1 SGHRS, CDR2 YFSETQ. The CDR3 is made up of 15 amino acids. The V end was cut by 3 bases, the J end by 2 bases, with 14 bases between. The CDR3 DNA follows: TGCGCCAGCAGCTCGTCCGGGACCAAGCAAGAGACCCAGTACTTC. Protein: CASSSSGTKQETQYF. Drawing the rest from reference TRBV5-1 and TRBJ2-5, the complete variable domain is KAGVTQTPRYLIKTRGQQVTLSCSPISGHRSVSWYQQTPGQGLQFLFEYFSETQRNKGNFPGRFSGRQFSNSRSEMNVSTLELGDSALYLCASSSSGTKQETQYFGPGTRLLVL.

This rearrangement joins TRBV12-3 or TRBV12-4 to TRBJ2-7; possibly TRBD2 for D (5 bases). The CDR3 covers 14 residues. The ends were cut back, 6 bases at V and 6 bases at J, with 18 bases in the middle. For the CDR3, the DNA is TGTGCCAGCAGCCAGAGGATAGGGAGCGGCGAGCAGTACTTC. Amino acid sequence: CASSQRIGSGEQYF.

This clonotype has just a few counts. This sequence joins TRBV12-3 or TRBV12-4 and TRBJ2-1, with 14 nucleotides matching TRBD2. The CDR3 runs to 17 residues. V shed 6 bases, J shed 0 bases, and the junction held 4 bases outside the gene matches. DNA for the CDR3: TGTGCCAGCAGAGGGACTAGCGGGAGTCCCTCCTACAATGAGCAGTTCTTC. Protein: CASRGTSGSPSYNEQFF.

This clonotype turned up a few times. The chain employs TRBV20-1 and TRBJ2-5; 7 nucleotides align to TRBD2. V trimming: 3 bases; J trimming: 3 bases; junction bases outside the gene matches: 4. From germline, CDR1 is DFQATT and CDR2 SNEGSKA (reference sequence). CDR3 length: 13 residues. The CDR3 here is CSARWLAEETQYF. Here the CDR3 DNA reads TGCAGTGCTAGGTGGCTAGCGGAAGAGACCCAGTACTTC.

The CDR3 DNA reads TGTGCCAGCAGCTTAGCGTTCCAGGGGAGTATGGTCACAGATACGCAGTATTTT. Translation gives CASSLAFQGSMVTDTQYF. The chain has TRBV11-1 and TRBJ2-3; possibly TRBD1 for D (6 bases). CDR1 and CDR2 from the germline V gene are SGHAT and FQDESV (reference sequence). The CDR3 length is 18 residues. V was pared by 0 bases and J by 2 bases, with 18 bases between.

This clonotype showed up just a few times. The CDR3 nucleotides are TGTGCCAGCAGTGAAGAAGGGGGAACCCAGCCCCAGCATTTT. Residues: CASSEEGGTQPQHF. The V call is TRBV6-1, the J call TRBJ1-5; a possible D gene is TRBD1 (6 bases). Germline V gene data show CDR1 as MNHNS and CDR2 as SASEGT. The CDR3 consists of 14 residues. V was clipped by 1 base and J by 7 bases, with 11 bases between them.

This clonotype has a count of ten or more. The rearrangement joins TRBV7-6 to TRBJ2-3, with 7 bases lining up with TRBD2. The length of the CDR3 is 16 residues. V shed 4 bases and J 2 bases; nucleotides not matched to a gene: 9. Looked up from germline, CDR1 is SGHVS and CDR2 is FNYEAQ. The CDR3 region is CASSSRLAKSTDTQYF. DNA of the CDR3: TGTGCCAGCAGCTCCCGACTAGCCAAATCCACAGATACGCAGTATTTT.

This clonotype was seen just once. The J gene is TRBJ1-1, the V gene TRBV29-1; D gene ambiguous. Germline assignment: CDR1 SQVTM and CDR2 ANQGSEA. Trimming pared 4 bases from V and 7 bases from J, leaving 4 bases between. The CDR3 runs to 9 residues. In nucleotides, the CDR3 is TGCAGCGTTGGCTATGAAGCTTTCTTT. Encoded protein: CSVGYEAFF.

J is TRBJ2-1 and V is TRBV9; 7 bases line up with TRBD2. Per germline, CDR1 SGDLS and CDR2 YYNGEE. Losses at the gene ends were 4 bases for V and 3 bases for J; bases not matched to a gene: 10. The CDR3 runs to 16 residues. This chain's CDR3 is CASSPRAGEHYNEQFF. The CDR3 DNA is TGTGCCAGCAGCCCCCGTGCGGGGGAGCACTACAATGAGCAGTTCTTC.

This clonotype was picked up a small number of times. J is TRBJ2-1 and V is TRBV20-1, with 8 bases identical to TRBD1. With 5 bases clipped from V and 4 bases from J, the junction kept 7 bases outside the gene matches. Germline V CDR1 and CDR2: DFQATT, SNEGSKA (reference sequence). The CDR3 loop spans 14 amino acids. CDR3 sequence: CSAGQGEFYNEQFF. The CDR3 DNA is TGCAGTGCTGGACAGGGAGAATTTTACAATGAGCAGTTCTTC.

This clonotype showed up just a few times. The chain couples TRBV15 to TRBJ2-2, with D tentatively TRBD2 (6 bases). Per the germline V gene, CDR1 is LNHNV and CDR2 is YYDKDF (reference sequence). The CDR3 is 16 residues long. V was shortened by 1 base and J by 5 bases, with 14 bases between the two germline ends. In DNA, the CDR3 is TGTGCCACCAGCAGAGTAAGACTAGGGGAGACCGGGGAGCTGTTTTTT. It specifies CATSRVRLGETGELFF.